Presented here are 28 T cell receptor beta chains from one specimen sequenced in a study of blood T cells in healthy people across ages. Primers used in a second PCR of about 7 to 12 cycles were a sample-barcoded 5' primer and a J-beta primer mix. TCRdb itself ran the 5' RACE reads through MiXCR, one entry per CDR3 protein. Here the sample spans 1.8 million or so distinct CDR3 sequences, around 40% being singletons. Sample: blood. These receptors all come from a human donor in good health.

This clonotype was observed at least ten times. This chain connects TRBV29-1 to TRBJ2-5, with 7 bases aligning to TRBD1. This CDR3 has 12 amino acids. V trimming: 3 bases; J trimming: 3 bases; junction bases outside the gene matches: 1. Looked up from germline, CDR1 is SQVTM and CDR2 is ANQGSEA. CDR3 sequence reads: CSVEGTEETQYF. CDR3 nucleotides: TGCAGCGTTGAGGGGACAGAAGAGACCCAGTACTTC.

This clonotype was seen repeatedly, ten times or more. The rearrangement links TRBV29-1 to TRBJ2-7, with D perhaps matching TRBD2 (6 bases). V shed 4 bases and J shed 7 bases, with 11 bases lying between them. Germline CDR1 and CDR2: SQVTM and ANQGSEA. The CDR3 extends over 11 amino acids. CDR3 nucleotides: TGCAGCGTTGTGGGGGGTCGGGAGCAGTACTTC. Its translation is CSVVGGREQYF.

The chain has TRBV2 and TRBJ1-2; D call uncertain. The CDR3 contains 16 residues. Germline loops: CDR1 SNHLY, CDR2 FYNNEI. Trimming shortened V by 4 bases and J by 4 bases, and 19 bases separated the two germline ends. The CDR3, as DNA: TGTGCCAGCAGTGTCGAAGGGCTCCCGGAGGGCTATGGCTACACCTTC. Amino acid sequence: CASSVEGLPEGYGYTF.

V gene TRBV7-2 combines with J gene TRBJ1-2; 8 bases agree with TRBD1. The germline CDR1 and CDR2 sequences are SGHTA and FQGNSA. The CDR3 covers 15 residues. V was clipped by 4 bases and J by 7 bases; unmatched bases: 11. The CDR3 sequence: CASSSHGQGVSGYTF. In nucleotides, the CDR3 is TGTGCCAGCAGCTCCCACGGACAGGGCGTGTCTGGCTACACCTTC.

Here the CDR3 DNA reads TGTGCCAGCAGTTGGGGACAGGGGGCATCCAGGAATCAGCCCCAGCATTTT. Translated: CASSWGQGASRNQPQHF. This chain links TRBV12-3 or TRBV12-4 with TRBJ1-5, with 12 bases matching TRBD1. The CDR3 loop spans 17 amino acids. Trimming took 4 bases from V and 4 from J; bases not matched to a gene: 8.

This clonotype has just a few counts. The chain has TRBV25-1 and TRBJ2-3; D call uncertain. CDR1 is MGHDK, CDR2 SYGVNS, per germline. The V gene lost 6 bases and the J gene lost 6 bases, with 7 bases spanning the gap. The CDR3 consists of 11 residues. Written as DNA, the CDR3 is TGTGCCAGCAGAGAACAGGATACGCAGTATTTT. Its translation is CASREQDTQYF.

On this clonotype itself: It may be a read error: a sequence one base away is much more abundant. This chain connects TRBV7-2 to TRBJ2-6, with 7 bases aligning to TRBD1. From germline, CDR1 is SGHTA and CDR2 FQGNSA. The CDR3 has 17 amino acids. The CDR3 DNA reads TGTGCCAGCAGCGCGTCCGGGACAGACTCTAGGGCCAACGTCCTGACTTTC. It yields the protein CASSASGTDSRANVLTF.

The V and J genes are TRBV14 and TRBJ2-1; possibly TRBD2 for D (6 bases). CDR3 size: 19 residues. From germline, CDR1 is SGHDN and CDR2 FVKESK. V dropped 0 bases and J dropped 2 bases, with 20 bases sitting between them. Here the CDR3 reads CASSQDQSRDSRPYNEQFF. CDR3 coding DNA: TGTGCCAGCAGCCAAGATCAGTCCCGGGACTCGCGTCCCTACAATGAGCAGTTCTTC.

In this sample, this clonotype turned up a few times. At one end, the junction sequence differs from germline, possibly due to a read error. The V and J genes are TRBV7-2 and TRBJ2-5; 11 positions match TRBD2. Looked up from germline, CDR1 is SGHTA and CDR2 is FQGNSA. The CDR3 extends over 16 amino acids. The CDR3 loop is CARSLLAGDAQETQYF. The CDR3 DNA reads as TGTGCCCGCAGCTTACTAGCGGGGGACGCTCAAGAGACCCAGTACTTC.

The chain is built from TRBV5-5 and TRBJ2-1; D might be TRBD2 (6 bases). V shed 6 bases and J shed 4 bases, with 17 bases lying between them. The germline V gene has CDR1 SGHKS and CDR2 YYEKEE (reference sequence). This CDR3 spans 15 amino acids. The CDR3 nucleotides read TGTGCCAGCAAATCGGGACTGCAACTTTACAATGAGCAGTTCTTC. It codes for CASKSGLQLYNEQFF.

This clonotype came up a few times. The chain recombines TRBV9 with TRBJ2-4; perhaps TRBD1 as D (6 bases). The DNA end favors TRBJ2-7, so the J call may be wrong. Germline CDR1 reads SGDLS; CDR2 reads YYNGEE. The CDR3 has 14 residues. This chain's CDR3 is CASSVGSNRVEQYF. CDR3 bases: TGTGCCAGCAGCGTGGGTTCAAACAGGGTCGAGCAGTACTTC.

Only a few counts were recorded for this clonotype. This chain links TRBV30 with TRBJ1-4, with TRBD1 matching 11 bases. V lost 4 bases and J lost 13; bases outside the gene matches: 8. Per the germline V gene, CDR1 is GTSNPN and CDR2 is SVGIG (reference sequence). The CDR3 has 13 amino acids. CDR3 in DNA: TGTGCCTGGATGGGGACAGGGGGAAGACGACTGTTTTTT. Amino acid sequence: CAWMGTGGRRLFF.

The J gene is TRBJ2-3, the V gene TRBV10-3, with 7 bases aligning to TRBD1. Germline loops: CDR1 ENHRY, CDR2 SYGVKD. The CDR3 loop spans 12 amino acids. Trimming took 11 bases from V and 2 from J; bases not matched to a gene: 4. The CDR3 protein is CASGQDTDTQYF. As DNA, the CDR3 is TGTGCCTCCGGACAGGACACAGATACGCAGTATTTT.

The rearrangement links TRBV3-1 to TRBJ2-7; D remains unclear. This CDR3 is built from 13 residues. V gave up 1 base and J gave up 7 bases, with 11 bases separating them. Germline values: CDR1 LGHDT, CDR2 YNNKEL (reference sequence). The CDR3 is CASSQVPDGEQYF. CDR3 sequence (DNA): TGTGCCAGCAGCCAAGTTCCCGATGGGGAGCAGTACTTC.

The chain couples TRBV20-1 to TRBJ2-4; weak D call: TRBD1 (6 bases). This CDR3 has 14 residues. Trimming removed 3 bases from V and 6 bases from J, with 15 bases in between. The germline gives CDR1 DFQATT, CDR2 SNEGSKA (reference sequence). The chain's CDR3 is CSASYAGAGNIQYF. The CDR3 DNA is TGCAGTGCTAGTTACGCAGGGGCGGGAAACATTCAGTACTTC.

This clonotype was counted a few times. The chain employs TRBV7-2 and TRBJ2-5; D is perhaps TRBD2 (5 bases). The J call may be faulty, since TRBJ2-7 better matches the DNA end. Germline CDR1 is SGHTA and CDR2 is FQGNSA. The CDR3 totals 15 residues. The CDR3 here is CASSLDTAGVYEQYF. The CDR3 DNA reads as TGTGCCAGCAGCTTAGATACGGCCGGGGTGTACGAGCAGTACTTC.

This clonotype was seen more than once but under ten times. The chain carries TRBV4-3 and TRBJ1-2, with D possibly TRBD1 on 6 matching bases. V lost 3 bases and J lost 4, with 15 bases in between. The CDR3 covers 15 residues. The germline V gene has CDR1 LGHNA and CDR2 YSLEER. DNA of the CDR3: TGCGCCAGCAGCCAGAGCGCACAGGGCACCTATGGCTACACCTTC. Translation: CASSQSAQGTYGYTF.

V usage is TRBV6-6 and J usage is TRBJ2-7, with D tentatively TRBD2 (6 bases). V lost 2 bases, J lost 0 bases, and 11 bases lay in between. In germline, CDR1 is MNHNY, CDR2 SVGAGI (reference sequence). CDR3 length equals 15 residues. The CDR3 region has the DNA TGTGCCAGCAGTTACGGCGGGGTAATCTCCTACGAGCAGTACTTC. It yields the protein CASSYGGVISYEQYF.

In this sample, this clonotype turned up a few times. This rearrangement joins TRBV7-2 to TRBJ2-1; D perhaps matches TRBD1 (5 bases). V lost 0 bases, J lost 1 base, and 16 bases lay in between. CDR3 length equals 18 residues. The germline gives CDR1 SGHTA, CDR2 FQGNSA. Here the CDR3 reads CASSLAPGRAISYNEQFF. CDR3 sequence (DNA): TGTGCCAGCAGCTTAGCGCCGGGCAGGGCTATATCCTACAATGAGCAGTTCTTC.

This clonotype was seen only a few times. This chain connects TRBV6-2 or TRBV6-3 to TRBJ2-5; D perhaps matches TRBD2 (5 bases). The germline V gene encodes CDR1 MNHEY and CDR2 SVGEGT. This CDR3 contains 12 residues. Trimming shortened V by 7 bases and J by 5 bases, and 11 bases separated the two germline ends. CDR3 DNA sequence: TGTGCCAGCAAGAGGGAGTTGGAGACCCAGTACTTC. Protein sequence: CASKRELETQYF.

The chain uses TRBV5-1 and TRBJ2-5, with 8 bases that match TRBD1. This CDR3 is built from 13 residues. Germline assignment: CDR1 SGHRS and CDR2 YFSETQ. V gave up 4 bases and J gave up 5 bases; unmatched junction bases: 4. The CDR3 here is CASSMTGDETQYF. DNA for the CDR3: TGCGCCAGCAGCATGACAGGGGACGAGACCCAGTACTTC.

The sample holds many counts of this clonotype. The chain joins TRBV7-3 to TRBJ2-1, with D unresolved. Trimming stripped 4 bases from V and 0 bases from J, with 13 bases between. This CDR3 spans 16 amino acids. CDR1 and CDR2 from the germline V gene are SGHTA and FQGTGA. In nucleotides, the CDR3 is TGTGCCAGCAGCTCAACCACCTTAAGCTCCTACAATGAGCAGTTCTTC. The encoded protein is CASSSTTLSSYNEQFF.

The chain uses TRBV11-3 and TRBJ2-5; D remains unclear. The ends were cut back, 5 bases at V and 8 bases at J, with 27 bases in the middle. Germline assignment: CDR1 SGHNT and CDR2 YENEEA. CDR3 length equals 17 residues. In DNA form, the CDR3 reads TGTGCCAGCAGCCCCCGCTCCCGTGAGATAAGGCCCAATACCCAGTACTTC. Protein sequence: CASSPRSREIRPNTQYF.

The rearrangement uses TRBV5-5 and TRBJ1-4, with D possibly matching TRBD1 (5 bases). Germline CDR1 reads SGHKS; CDR2 reads YYEKEE (reference sequence). The CDR3 runs to 15 residues. Deletions cut 4 bases from V and 8 bases from J, with 18 bases between. The CDR3 here is CASSRGVQDGEKLFF. The DNA of the CDR3 is TGTGCCAGCAGCCGCGGGGTACAGGACGGGGAAAAACTGTTTTTT.

The chain carries TRBV15 and TRBJ2-5; D uncertain. The CDR3 is 15 residues long. V lost 0 bases and J lost 1, with 9 bases in between. The germline V gene has CDR1 LNHNV and CDR2 YYDKDF (reference sequence). The CDR3, as DNA: TGTGCCACCAGCAGAGACTATAGCCTCCAAGAGACCCAGTACTTC. This sequence encodes CATSRDYSLQETQYF.

In this sample, this clonotype turned up a few times. The rearrangement links TRBV10-3 to TRBJ2-3; 14 bases align to TRBD2. Trimming took 2 bases from V and 7 from J; bases not matched to a gene: 11. The CDR3 contains 18 residues. The V gene's germline CDR1 is ENHRY and CDR2 SYGVKD. In DNA, the CDR3 is TGTGCCATCAGTGAGACCTGGACTAGCGGGGGGACGTCACATACGCAGTATTTT. Amino acid sequence: CAISETWTSGGTSHTQYF.

This clonotype was picked up many times. The genes are TRBV5-1 and TRBJ2-5; TRBD1 might be the D (6 bases). The CDR3 has 15 amino acids. The V end lost 0 bases, the J end lost 11 bases, and 20 bases lay between the germline ends. Germline CDR1 and CDR2: SGHRS and YFSETQ. As DNA, the CDR3 is TGCGCCAGCAGCTTGGCCTGGACAGACCACGGGGAGCAGTACTTC. Translating gives CASSLAWTDHGEQYF.

This chain connects TRBV9 to TRBJ2-1, with D perhaps TRBD1 (6 bases). The germline V gene encodes CDR1 SGDLS and CDR2 YYNGEE. The CDR3 is 13 residues long. Trimming removed 3 bases from V and 8 bases from J, with 12 bases in between. As DNA, the CDR3 is TGTGCCAGCAGCGGAACCAGGGGATATGAGCAGTTCTTC. It codes for CASSGTRGYEQFF.